This T cell receptor (beta chain) was captured in a study of OX40 agonist ivuxolimab in advanced cancers. Background on the whole study: The costimulatory receptor OX40 (CD134) was targeted by ivuxolimab, a fully human IgG2 agonistic monoclonal antibody. Prior anti-PD-1, anti-PD-L1 or anti-CTLA-4 therapy was permitted, and 40% to 50% of dose-escalation patients had received checkpoint inhibitors. Partial responses were achieved by three dose-escalation patients, of whom one had hepatocellular carcinoma and two had cutaneous melanoma. Intravenous ivuxolimab was administered to patients every 2 weeks at six dose levels: 0.01, 0.1, 0.3, 1.5, 3 and 10 mg/kg. The monotherapy dose-escalation portion (N of about 50 patients) of the phase I ivuxolimab trial is reported in the paper. Of the 50 or so patients in dose escalation, 19 had hepatocellular carcinoma, about 15 had melanoma, 9 had renal cell carcinoma and 9 had head and neck cancer. In the dose-escalation cohort, 75% to 90% of patients were male, and the mean age was approximately 60 years with a range of roughly 20 to 85. Peripheral TCRbeta sequencing aimed to test whether ivuxolimab altered TCR sequence diversity and caused clonal T-cell expansion.

Concerning this clone itself: Its recognized antigen is unknown. Base qualities were left out, and no much larger clone turns up one base away.

The trial excluded patients who had a history of autoimmune disease or who were on systemic immunosuppression. Peripheral blood for TCR sequencing was drawn from every dose cohort at baseline, at cycle 4 day 1 and at cycle 7 day 1. The samples were drawn from a first-in-human, open-label, multicenter phase I dose-escalation trial of ivuxolimab. Adults with locally advanced or metastatic melanoma, renal cell carcinoma, hepatocellular carcinoma or head and neck squamous cell carcinoma were enrolled in the trial. Before TCR sequencing, CD4+ T cells and CD8+ T cells from peripheral blood were sorted into separate populations. The paper's findings and limits, for the study overall: Clonal expansion of both CD4+ and CD8+ blood T cells was observed from baseline to week 6 at doses 0.1 to 3.0 mg/kg. The antigen specificity of the peripheral T cells that underwent clonal expansion was not determined. On average, CD8+ T cells showed more expanded clones than CD4+ T cells after ivuxolimab. Low levels of normalized T-cell clonal expansion were also seen in some nonresponding patients. Partial responders in the 0.1-3.0 mg/kg groups had among the lowest normalized peripheral clonal expansion, especially among CD8+ T cells.

For sequencing of the TCRbeta CDR3 region, genomic DNA was extracted from the sorted cells. The immunoSEQ Assay was used to sequence the TCRbeta CDR3 regions. TCRdb retrieved this table from immuneACCESS and kept in-frame rearrangements only. Not all clones are present; in checked studies, unresolved V genes account for under half, and no reason is known for the remainder. Within this sample are approximately 87,000 clones, with 88% of them counted one time only. Clones ranked in the top ten supply 4.1% of the sample. Reading the germline V gene gives CDR1 KGHSH and CDR2 LQKENI. The CDR3 starts with the cysteine, ends with the phenylalanine, and has 15 residues. The CDR3 DNA has 45 bases and is translated from base 1. Relative to germline, V is missing 5 bases and J is missing 3 bases, with 4 bases of the junction outside any gene match.

The source material was CD4+ or CD8+ T cells sorted from blood, sampled in a trial of the OX40 agonist ivuxolimab. The receptor's source is an adult with an advanced solid tumor such as melanoma, head and neck, liver or kidney cancer. Recombination connected TRBV18 to TRBJ2-2, and 9 bases in between align with TRBD1. The sequenced DNA: TGTGCCAGCTCAGCTCGACAGGGGGACACCGGGGAGCTGTTTTTT. This sequence encodes CASSARQGDTGELFF.